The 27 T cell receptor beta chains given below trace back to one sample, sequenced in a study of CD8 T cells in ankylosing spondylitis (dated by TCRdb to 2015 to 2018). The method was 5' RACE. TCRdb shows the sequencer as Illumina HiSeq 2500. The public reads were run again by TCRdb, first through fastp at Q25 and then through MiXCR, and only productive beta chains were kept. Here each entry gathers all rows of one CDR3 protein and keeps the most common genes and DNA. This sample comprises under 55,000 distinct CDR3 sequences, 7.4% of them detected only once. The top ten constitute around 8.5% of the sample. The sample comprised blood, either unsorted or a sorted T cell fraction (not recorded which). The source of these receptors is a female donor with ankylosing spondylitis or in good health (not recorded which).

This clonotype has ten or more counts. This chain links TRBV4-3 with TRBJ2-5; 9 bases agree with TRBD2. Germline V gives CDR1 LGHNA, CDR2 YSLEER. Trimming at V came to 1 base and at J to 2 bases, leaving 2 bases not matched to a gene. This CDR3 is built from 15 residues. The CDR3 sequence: CASSQGRGGQETQYF. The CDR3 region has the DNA TGCGCCAGCAGCCAAGGGCGGGGGGGACAAGAGACCCAGTACTTC.

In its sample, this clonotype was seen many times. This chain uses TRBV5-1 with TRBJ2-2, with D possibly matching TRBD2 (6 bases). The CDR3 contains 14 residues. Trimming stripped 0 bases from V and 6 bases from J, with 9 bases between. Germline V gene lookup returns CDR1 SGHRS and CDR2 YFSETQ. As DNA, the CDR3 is TGCGCCAGCAGCTTGGTTGGAGGGGCCGGGGAGCTGTTTTTT. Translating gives CASSLVGGAGELFF.

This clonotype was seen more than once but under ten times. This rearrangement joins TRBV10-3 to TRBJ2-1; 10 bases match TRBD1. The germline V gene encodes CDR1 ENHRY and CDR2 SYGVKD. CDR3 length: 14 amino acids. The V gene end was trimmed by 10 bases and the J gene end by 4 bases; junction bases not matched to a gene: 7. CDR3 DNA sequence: TGTGCCACCAACAGGGACAGGGGTTACAATGAGCAGTTCTTC. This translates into CATNRDRGYNEQFF.

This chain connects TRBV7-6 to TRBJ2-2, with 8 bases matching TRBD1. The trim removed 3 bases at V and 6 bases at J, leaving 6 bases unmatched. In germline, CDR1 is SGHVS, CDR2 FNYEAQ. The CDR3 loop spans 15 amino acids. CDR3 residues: CASSFGDRSSGELFF. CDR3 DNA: TGTGCCAGCAGCTTCGGGGACAGGAGTTCCGGGGAGCTGTTTTTT.

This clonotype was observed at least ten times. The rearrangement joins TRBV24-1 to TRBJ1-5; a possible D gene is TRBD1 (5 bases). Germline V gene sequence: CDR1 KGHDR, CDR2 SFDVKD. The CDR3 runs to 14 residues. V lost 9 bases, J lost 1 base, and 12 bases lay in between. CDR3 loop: CATGRGGSNQPQHF. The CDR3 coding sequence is TGTGCCACCGGACGGGGGGGGAGCAATCAGCCCCAGCATTTT.

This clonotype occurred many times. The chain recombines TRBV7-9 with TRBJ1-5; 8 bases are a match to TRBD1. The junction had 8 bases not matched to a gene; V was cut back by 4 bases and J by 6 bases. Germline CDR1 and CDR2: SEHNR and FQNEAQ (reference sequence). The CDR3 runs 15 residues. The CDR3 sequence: CASSSGGDFSQPQHF. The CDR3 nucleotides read TGTGCCAGCAGCTCAGGGGGCGATTTTAGTCAGCCCCAGCATTTT.

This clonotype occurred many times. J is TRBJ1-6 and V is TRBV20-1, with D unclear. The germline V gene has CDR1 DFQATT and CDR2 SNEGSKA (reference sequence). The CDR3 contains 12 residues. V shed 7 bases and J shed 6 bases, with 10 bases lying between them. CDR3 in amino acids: CSDGRSNSPLHF. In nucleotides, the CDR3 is TGCAGTGATGGCAGGAGTAATTCACCCCTCCACTTT.

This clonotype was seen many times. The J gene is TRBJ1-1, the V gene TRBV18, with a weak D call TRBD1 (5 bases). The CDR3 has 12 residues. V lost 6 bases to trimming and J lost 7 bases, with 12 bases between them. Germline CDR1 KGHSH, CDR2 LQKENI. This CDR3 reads CASSLTQVEAFF. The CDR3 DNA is TGTGCCAGCTCGCTCACACAGGTTGAAGCTTTCTTT.

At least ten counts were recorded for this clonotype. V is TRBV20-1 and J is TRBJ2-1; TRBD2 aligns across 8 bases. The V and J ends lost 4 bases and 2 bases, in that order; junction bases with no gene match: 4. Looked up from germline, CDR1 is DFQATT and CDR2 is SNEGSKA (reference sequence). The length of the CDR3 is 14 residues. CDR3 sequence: CSAISGETYNEQFF. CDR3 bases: TGCAGTGCTATTAGCGGGGAAACCTACAATGAGCAGTTCTTC.

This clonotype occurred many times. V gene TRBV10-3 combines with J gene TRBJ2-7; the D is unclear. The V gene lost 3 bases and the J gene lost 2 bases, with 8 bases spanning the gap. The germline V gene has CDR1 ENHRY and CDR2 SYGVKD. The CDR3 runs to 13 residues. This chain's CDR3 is CAISERDTYEQYV. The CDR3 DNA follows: TGTGCCATCAGTGAAAGGGATACCTACGAGCAGTACGTC.

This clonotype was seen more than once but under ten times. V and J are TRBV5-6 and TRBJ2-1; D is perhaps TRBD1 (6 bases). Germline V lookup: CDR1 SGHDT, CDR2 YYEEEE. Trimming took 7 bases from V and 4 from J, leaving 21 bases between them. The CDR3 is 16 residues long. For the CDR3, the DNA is TGTGCCAGCCTCGATTTCCGGGGCAGGGGATACAATGAGCAGTTCTTC. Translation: CASLDFRGRGYNEQFF.

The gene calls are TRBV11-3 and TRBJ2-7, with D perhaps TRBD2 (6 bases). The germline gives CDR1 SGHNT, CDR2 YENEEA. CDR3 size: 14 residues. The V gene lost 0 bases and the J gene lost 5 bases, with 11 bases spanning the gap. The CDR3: CASSLERGSHEQYF. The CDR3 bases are TGTGCCAGCAGCTTAGAGCGGGGAAGCCACGAGCAGTACTTC.

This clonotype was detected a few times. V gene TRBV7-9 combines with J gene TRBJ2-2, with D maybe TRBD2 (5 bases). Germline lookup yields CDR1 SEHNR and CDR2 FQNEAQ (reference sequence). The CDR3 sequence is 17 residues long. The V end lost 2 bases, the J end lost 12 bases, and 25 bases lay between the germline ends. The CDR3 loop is CASSLLAGVSTPGKLFF. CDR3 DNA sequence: TGTGCCAGCAGCTTACTTGCAGGCGTTAGTACACCGGGGAAGCTGTTTTTT.

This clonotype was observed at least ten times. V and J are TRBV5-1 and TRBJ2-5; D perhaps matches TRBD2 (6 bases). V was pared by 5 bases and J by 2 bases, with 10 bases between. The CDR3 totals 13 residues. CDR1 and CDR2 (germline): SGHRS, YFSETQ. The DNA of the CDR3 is TGCGCCAGCAGAGGAGGGGTTCAAGAGACCCAGTACTTC. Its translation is CASRGGVQETQYF.

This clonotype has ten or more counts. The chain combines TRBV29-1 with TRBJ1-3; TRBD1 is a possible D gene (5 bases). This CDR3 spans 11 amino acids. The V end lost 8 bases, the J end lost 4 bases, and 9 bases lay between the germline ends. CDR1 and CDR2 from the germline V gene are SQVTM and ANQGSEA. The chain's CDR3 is CSWAGGNTIYF. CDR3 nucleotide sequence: TGCAGCTGGGCAGGGGGAAACACCATATATTTT. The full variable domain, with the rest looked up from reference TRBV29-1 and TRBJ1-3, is SAVISQKPSRDICQRGTSLTIQCQVDSQVTMMFWYRQQPGQSLTLIATANQGSEATYESGFVIDKFPISRPNLTFSTLTVSNMSPEDSSIYLCSWAGGNTIYFGEGSWLTVV.

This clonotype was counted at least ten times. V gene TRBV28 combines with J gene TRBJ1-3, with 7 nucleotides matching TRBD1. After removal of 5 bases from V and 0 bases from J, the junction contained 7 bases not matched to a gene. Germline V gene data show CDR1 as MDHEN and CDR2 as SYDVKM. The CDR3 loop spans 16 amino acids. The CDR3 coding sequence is TGTGCCAGCAGTGTTAGGGACAGTAGCTCTGGAAACACCATATATTTT. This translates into CASSVRDSSSGNTIYF.

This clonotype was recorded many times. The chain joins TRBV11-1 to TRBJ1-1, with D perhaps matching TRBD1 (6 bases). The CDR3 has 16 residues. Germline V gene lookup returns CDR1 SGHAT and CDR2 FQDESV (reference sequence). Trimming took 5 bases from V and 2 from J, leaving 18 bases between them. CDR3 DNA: TGTGCCAGCAGCGCTACTCAACAGGGAACTAACACTGAAGCTTTCTTT. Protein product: CASSATQQGTNTEAFF.

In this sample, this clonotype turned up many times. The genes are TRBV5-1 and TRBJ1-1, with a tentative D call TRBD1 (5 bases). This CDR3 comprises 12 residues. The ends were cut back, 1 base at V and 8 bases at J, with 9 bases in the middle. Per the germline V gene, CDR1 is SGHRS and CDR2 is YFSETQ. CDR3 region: CASSLMRGEAFF. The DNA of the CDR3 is TGCGCCAGCAGCTTGATGAGGGGAGAAGCTTTCTTT.

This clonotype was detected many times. Written as DNA, the CDR3 is TGTGCCAGCAGCTTAGCCGCGCCGAACACTGAAGCTTTCTTT. It encodes CASSLAAPNTEAFF. The chain is built from TRBV7-6 and TRBJ1-1; D gene ambiguous. The CDR3 extends over 14 amino acids. Germline loops: CDR1 SGHVS, CDR2 FNYEAQ. V shed 0 bases and J shed 1 base, with 6 bases lying between them.

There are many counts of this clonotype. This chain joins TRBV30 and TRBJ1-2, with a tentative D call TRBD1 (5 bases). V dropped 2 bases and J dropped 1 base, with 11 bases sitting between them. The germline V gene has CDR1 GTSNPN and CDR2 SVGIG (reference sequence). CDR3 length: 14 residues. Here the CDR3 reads CAWSWGDFNYGYTF. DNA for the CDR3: TGTGCCTGGAGTTGGGGGGACTTTAACTATGGCTACACCTTC.

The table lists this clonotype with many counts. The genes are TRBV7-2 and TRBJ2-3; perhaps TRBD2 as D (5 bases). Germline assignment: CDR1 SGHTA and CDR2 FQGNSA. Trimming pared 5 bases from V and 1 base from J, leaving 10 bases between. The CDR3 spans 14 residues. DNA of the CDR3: TGTGCCAGCAGCCGCGGACTTGGCACAGATACGCAGTATTTT. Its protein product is CASSRGLGTDTQYF.

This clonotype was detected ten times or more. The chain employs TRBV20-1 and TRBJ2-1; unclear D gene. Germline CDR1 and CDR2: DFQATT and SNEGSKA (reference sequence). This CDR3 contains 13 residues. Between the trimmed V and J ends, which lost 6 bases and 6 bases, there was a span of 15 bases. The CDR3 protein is CSANFRKTNEQFF. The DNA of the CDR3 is TGCAGTGCCAATTTCAGGAAAACCAATGAGCAGTTCTTC.

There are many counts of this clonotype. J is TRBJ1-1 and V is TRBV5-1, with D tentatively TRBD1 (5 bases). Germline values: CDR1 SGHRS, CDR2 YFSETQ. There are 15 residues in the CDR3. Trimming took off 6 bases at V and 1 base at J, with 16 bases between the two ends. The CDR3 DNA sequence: TGCGCCAGCAACACGAAAGGGGCGGGGAACACTGAAGCTTTCTTT. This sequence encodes CASNTKGAGNTEAFF.

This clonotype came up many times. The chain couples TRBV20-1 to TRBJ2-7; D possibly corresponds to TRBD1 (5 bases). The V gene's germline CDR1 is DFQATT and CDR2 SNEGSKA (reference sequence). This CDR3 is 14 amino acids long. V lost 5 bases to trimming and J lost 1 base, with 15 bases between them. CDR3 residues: CSARNPDSSYEQYV. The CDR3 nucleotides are TGCAGTGCTCGAAACCCCGACAGTTCCTACGAGCAGTACGTC.

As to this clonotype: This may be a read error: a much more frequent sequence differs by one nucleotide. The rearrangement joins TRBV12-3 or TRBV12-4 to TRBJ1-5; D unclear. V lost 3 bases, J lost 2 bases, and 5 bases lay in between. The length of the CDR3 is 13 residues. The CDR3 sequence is CASSFIGNQPQHF. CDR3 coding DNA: TGTGCCAGCAGTTTTATAGGCAATCAGCCCCAGCATTTT.

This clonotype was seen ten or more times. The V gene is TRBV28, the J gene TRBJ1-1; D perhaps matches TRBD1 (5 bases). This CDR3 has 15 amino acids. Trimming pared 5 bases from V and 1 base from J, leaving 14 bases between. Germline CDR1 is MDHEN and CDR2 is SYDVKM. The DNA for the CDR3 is TGTGCCAGCAGTCCTAAGCCAGGGAGGAACACTGAAGCTTTCTTT. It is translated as CASSPKPGRNTEAFF.

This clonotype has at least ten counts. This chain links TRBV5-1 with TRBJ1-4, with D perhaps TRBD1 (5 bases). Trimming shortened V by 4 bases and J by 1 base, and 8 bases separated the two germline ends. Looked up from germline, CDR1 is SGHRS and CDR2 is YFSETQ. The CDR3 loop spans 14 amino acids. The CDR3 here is CASSGGQTNEKLFF. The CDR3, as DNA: TGCGCCAGCAGCGGAGGACAAACTAATGAAAAACTGTTTTTT.